Below are 19 T cell receptor beta chains sequenced from a single sample in a study of early T cells in non-severe SARS-CoV-2 infection. TCRdb analysed the 5' RACE reads with MiXCR anew, one entry per CDR3 protein. The sample holds 35,000 to 45,000 distinct CDR3 sequences, less than 7.5% seen once. The sequencing used whole blood, collected at baseline. These receptors were taken from an adult who was a healthcare worker with PCR-confirmed SARS-CoV-2 infection or an uninfected control (not recorded which).

There are many counts of this clonotype. The chain employs TRBV7-2 and TRBJ2-3, with D possibly TRBD2 on 6 matching bases. The CDR3 sequence is 13 residues long. The germline V and J ends were trimmed by 5 bases and 8 bases, with 14 bases remaining between them. Per germline, CDR1 SGHTA and CDR2 FQGNSA. DNA of the CDR3: TGTGCCAGCAGCCCGGGGACCGGGGGTACGCAGTATTTT. It yields the protein CASSPGTGGTQYF.

In this sample, this clonotype turned up many times. The chain carries TRBV11-2 and TRBJ2-2; 8 bases map to TRBD1. The J segment lost 3 bases and the V segment lost 2 bases, leaving 2 bases of the junction unmatched. The V gene's germline CDR1 is SGHAT and CDR2 FQNNGV. This CDR3 is 15 amino acids long. In nucleotides, the CDR3 is TGTGCCAGCAGCTTATCAGGGGGCTACACCGGGGAGCTGTTTTTT. It specifies CASSLSGGYTGELFF.

This clonotype came up many times. This rearrangement joins TRBV9 to TRBJ2-1; TRBD2 matches 8 bases. V shed 0 bases and J 3 bases; nucleotides not matched to a gene: 2. This CDR3 is 15 amino acids long. Germline values: CDR1 SGDLS, CDR2 YYNGEE. The CDR3 DNA reads as TGTGCCAGCAGCGTAGAAACTAGCGGCTACAATGAGCAGTTCTTC. This gives the protein CASSVETSGYNEQFF.

This clonotype was picked up many times. The rearrangement uses TRBV19 and TRBJ2-2, with TRBD1 matching over 8 bases. V lost 7 bases to trimming and J lost 7 bases; unmatched junction nucleotides: 11. CDR1 and CDR2 from the germline V gene are LNHDA and SQIVND (reference sequence). CDR3 length: 15 residues. In nucleotides, the CDR3 is TGTGCCAGTAACCCTAGGCAGGGGGCAGGCGGGGAGCTGTTTTTT. Its protein is CASNPRQGAGGELFF.

In this sample, this clonotype turned up many times. CDR3 DNA sequence: TGCAGCGTTGACGACGGAAGCAACTATGGCTACACCTTC. It translates to CSVDDGSNYGYTF. The rearrangement uses TRBV29-1 and TRBJ1-2; D gene uncertain. The CDR3 sequence is 13 residues long. V lost 3 bases to trimming and J lost 2 bases, with 10 bases between them. CDR1 is SQVTM and CDR2 is ANQGSEA in the germline V gene. Full variable domain (rest looked up from reference TRBV29-1 and TRBJ1-2): SAVISQKPSRDICQRGTSLTIQCQVDSQVTMMFWYRQQPGQSLTLIATANQGSEATYESGFVIDKFPISRPNLTFSTLTVSNMSPEDSSIYLCSVDDGSNYGYTFGSGTRLTVV.

Ten or more counts support this clonotype. The chain uses TRBV5-6 and TRBJ2-7, with a tentative D call TRBD2 (7 bases). Germline V gives CDR1 SGHDT, CDR2 YYEEEE. The ends were cut back, 2 bases at V and 0 bases at J, with 12 bases in the middle. This CDR3 spans 15 amino acids. CDR3 loop: CASSLFGGPSYEQYF. Written as DNA, the CDR3 is TGTGCCAGCAGCTTATTCGGGGGGCCCTCCTACGAGCAGTACTTC.

This clonotype was observed many times. The chain carries TRBV28 and TRBJ1-6; the match to TRBD1 covers 10 bases. Trimming cost V 10 bases and J 9 bases; bases outside gene matches: 6. CDR1 is MDHEN and CDR2 is SYDVKM in the germline V gene. The CDR3 spans 13 residues. Written as DNA, the CDR3 is TGTGCCAACAGGACAGGGGGGGTTTCACCCCTCCACTTT. Translated, it gives CANRTGGVSPLHF.

This clonotype has just a few counts. It may be a read error: a sequence one base away is much more abundant. This sequence joins TRBV7-2 and TRBJ2-3; TRBD1 matches at 7 bases. Germline lookup yields CDR1 SGHTA and CDR2 FQGNSA. The CDR3 totals 14 residues. CDR3 sequence reads: CAGSRQGVRDTQYF. CDR3 nucleotides: TGTGCCGGCAGCCGACAGGGAGTGAGAGATACGCAGTATTTT.

This clonotype was detected ten times or more. The chain carries TRBV29-1 and TRBJ2-7, with 10 bases fitting TRBD1. V trimming: 3 bases; J trimming: 6 bases; junction bases outside the gene matches: 5. CDR1 SQVTM and CDR2 ANQGSEA come from the germline V gene. The CDR3 sequence is 13 residues long. The CDR3 bases are TGCAGCGTTGACGCGAGGACAGGGGGCGAGCAGTACTTC. Translated: CSVDARTGGEQYF.

The table lists this clonotype with many counts. The chain has TRBV7-3 and TRBJ2-1, with 9 bases lining up with TRBD2. From germline, CDR1 is SGHTA and CDR2 FQGTGA. Losses at the gene ends were 5 bases for V and 6 bases for J; bases not matched to a gene: 8. The CDR3 has 15 residues. The CDR3 spells CASSLAGPGSNEQFF. In DNA form, the CDR3 reads TGTGCCAGCAGCCTAGCGGGGCCAGGGTCCAATGAGCAGTTCTTC.

There are a few counts of this clonotype. The rearrangement uses TRBV5-1 and TRBJ1-3, with D unclear. V dropped 7 bases and J dropped 1 base, with 3 bases sitting between them. The length of the CDR3 is 11 residues. CDR1 is SGHRS and CDR2 is YFSETQ in the germline V gene. Here the CDR3 reads CASRSGNTIYF. The CDR3 coding sequence is TGCGCCAGCCGTTCTGGAAACACCATATATTTT.

This clonotype was counted ten times or more. The chain links TRBV5-6 to TRBJ2-2, with a tentative D call TRBD1 (5 bases). V lost 5 bases, J lost 4 bases, and 15 bases lay in between. CDR3 length equals 15 residues. CDR1 and CDR2 from the germline V gene are SGHDT and YYEEEE. DNA for the CDR3: TGTGCCAGCAGTTATATCGACAGTTCCACCGGGGAGCTGTTTTTT. Amino acids: CASSYIDSSTGELFF.

This clonotype appeared a few times. This chain uses TRBV7-3 with TRBJ2-7, with D possibly TRBD1 on 6 matching bases. The CDR3 is 13 amino acids. CDR1 SGHTA and CDR2 FQGTGA come from the germline V gene. The V and J ends lost 5 bases and 3 bases respectively, with 11 bases between them. CDR3 region: CASSRHRDYEQYF. CDR3 DNA: TGTGCCAGCAGCAGACACAGGGACTACGAGCAGTACTTC.

The rearrangement joins TRBV28 to TRBJ2-7; the match to TRBD2 covers 9 bases. J lost 2 bases, V lost 7 bases, and 6 bases had no gene match. This CDR3 has 14 amino acids. Germline V lookup: CDR1 MDHEN, CDR2 SYDVKM. The CDR3 nucleotides read TGTGCCAGCAAAATAGCGGGAGCCCCCTACGAGCAGTACTTC. The encoded protein is CASKIAGAPYEQYF.

CDR3 protein: CARLPAGSNYGYTF. Here the CDR3 DNA reads TGTGCCCGCCTCCCTGCAGGGAGTAACTATGGCTACACCTTC. The J gene is TRBJ1-2, the V gene TRBV30, with D possibly being TRBD1 (5 bases). V lost 8 bases, J lost 1 base, and 17 bases lay in between. This CDR3 comprises 14 residues. Germline values: CDR1 GTSNPN, CDR2 SVGIG (reference sequence).

This clonotype was detected many times. The CDR3: CASSYGGLAGFKSYEQYF. The CDR3, as DNA: TGTGCCAGCAGTTACGGGGGACTAGCGGGATTCAAATCCTACGAGCAGTACTTC. This chain links TRBV6-2 or TRBV6-3 with TRBJ2-7, with 13 bases matching TRBD2. V lost 2 bases to trimming and J lost 1 base; unmatched junction nucleotides: 8. The CDR3 runs 18 residues. Germline CDR1 is MNHEY and CDR2 is SVGEGT.

This clonotype was seen a handful of times. The chain recombines TRBV7-6 with TRBJ2-1; D is ambiguous. Germline V gene data show CDR1 as SGHVS and CDR2 as FNYEAQ. This CDR3 contains 12 residues. V was shortened by 0 bases and J by 10 bases, with 7 bases between the two germline ends. Here the CDR3 reads CASSLALEEQFF. DNA for the CDR3: TGTGCCAGCAGCTTAGCACTGGAGGAGCAGTTCTTC. Based on the CDR3 plus reference TRBV7-6 and TRBJ2-1, the full variable domain is GAGVSQSPRYKVTKRGQDVALRCDPISGHVSLYWYRQALGQGPEFLTYFNYEAQQDKSGLPNDRFSAERPEGSISTLTIQRTEQRDSAMYRCASSLALEEQFFGPGTRLTVL.

This clonotype was recorded many times. The chain links TRBV7-3 to TRBJ2-5; 7 bases are shared with TRBD2. The length of the CDR3 is 15 residues. The germline V gene encodes CDR1 SGHTA and CDR2 FQGTGA. With 5 bases clipped from V and 2 bases from J, the junction kept 8 bases outside the gene matches. The CDR3 DNA is TGTGCCAGCAGCCGAAGCGGGGTTATTCAAGAGACCCAGTACTTC. It specifies CASSRSGVIQETQYF.

This clonotype came up many times. The J gene is TRBJ2-2, the V gene TRBV24-1; no clear D. This CDR3 region has 13 residues. Germline assignment: CDR1 KGHDR and CDR2 SFDVKD. Trimming removed 4 bases from V and 0 bases from J, with 2 bases in between. The CDR3 is CATSEPNTGELFF. CDR3 DNA: TGTGCCACCAGTGAACCGAACACCGGGGAGCTGTTTTTT.